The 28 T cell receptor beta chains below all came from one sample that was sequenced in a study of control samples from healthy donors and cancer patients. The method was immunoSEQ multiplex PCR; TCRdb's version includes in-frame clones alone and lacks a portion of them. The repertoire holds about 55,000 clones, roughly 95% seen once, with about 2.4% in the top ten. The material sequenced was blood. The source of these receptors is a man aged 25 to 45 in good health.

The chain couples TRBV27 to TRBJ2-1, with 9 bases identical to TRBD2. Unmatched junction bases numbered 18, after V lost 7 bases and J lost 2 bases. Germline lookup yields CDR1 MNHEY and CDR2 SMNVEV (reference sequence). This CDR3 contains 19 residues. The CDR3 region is CASKPAAGGVNWAYNEQFF. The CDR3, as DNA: TGTGCCAGCAAGCCTGCAGCGGGAGGCGTTAATTGGGCCTACAATGAGCAGTTCTTC.

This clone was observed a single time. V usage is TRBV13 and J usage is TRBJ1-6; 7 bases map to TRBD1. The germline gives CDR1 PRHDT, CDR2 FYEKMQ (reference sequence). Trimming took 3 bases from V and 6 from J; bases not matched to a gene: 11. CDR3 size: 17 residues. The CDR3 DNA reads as TGTGCCAGCAGCTTGAGGACAGGCAACCCAATTAATTCACCCCTCCACTTT. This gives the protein CASSLRTGNPINSPLHF.

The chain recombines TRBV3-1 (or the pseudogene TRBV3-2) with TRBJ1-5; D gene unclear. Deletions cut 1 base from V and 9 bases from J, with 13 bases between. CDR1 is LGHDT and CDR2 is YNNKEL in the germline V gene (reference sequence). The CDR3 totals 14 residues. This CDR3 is CASSQGVQSRPQHF. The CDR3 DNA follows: TGTGCCAGCAGCCAAGGGGTACAGTCTCGGCCCCAGCATTTT.

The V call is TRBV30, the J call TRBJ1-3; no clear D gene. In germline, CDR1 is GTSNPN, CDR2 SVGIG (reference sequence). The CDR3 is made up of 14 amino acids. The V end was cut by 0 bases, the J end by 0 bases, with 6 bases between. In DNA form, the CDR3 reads TGTGCCTGGAGTGTGATGGTCTCTGGAAACACCATATATTTT. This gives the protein CAWSVMVSGNTIYF.

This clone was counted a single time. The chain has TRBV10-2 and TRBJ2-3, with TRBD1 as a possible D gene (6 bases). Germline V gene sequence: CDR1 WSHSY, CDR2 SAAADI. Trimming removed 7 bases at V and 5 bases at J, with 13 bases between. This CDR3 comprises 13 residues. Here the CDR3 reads CASNEEQGDTQYF. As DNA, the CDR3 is TGCGCCAGCAATGAAGAACAGGGAGATACGCAGTATTTT.

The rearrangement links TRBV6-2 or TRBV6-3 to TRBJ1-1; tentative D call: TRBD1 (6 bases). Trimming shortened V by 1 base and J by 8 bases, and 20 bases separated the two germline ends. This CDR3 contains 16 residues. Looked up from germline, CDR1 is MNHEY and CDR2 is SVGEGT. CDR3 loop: CASSYLTGQTGREAFF. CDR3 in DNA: TGTGCCAGCAGTTACTTAACAGGGCAGACCGGTCGGGAAGCTTTCTTT.

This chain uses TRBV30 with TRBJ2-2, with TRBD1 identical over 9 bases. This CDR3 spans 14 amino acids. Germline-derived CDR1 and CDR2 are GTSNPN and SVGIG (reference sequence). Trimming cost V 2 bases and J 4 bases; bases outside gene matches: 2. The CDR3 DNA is TGTGCCTGGAGTTGGGGACAGGGCACCGGGGAGCTGTTTTTT. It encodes CAWSWGQGTGELFF.

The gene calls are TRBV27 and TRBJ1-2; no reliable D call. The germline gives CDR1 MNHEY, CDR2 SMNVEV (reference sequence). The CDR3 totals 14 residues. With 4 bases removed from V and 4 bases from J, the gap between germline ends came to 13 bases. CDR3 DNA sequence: TGTGCCAGCAGTTCGGCCCTCGCGGGCTATGGCTACACCTTC. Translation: CASSSALAGYGYTF.

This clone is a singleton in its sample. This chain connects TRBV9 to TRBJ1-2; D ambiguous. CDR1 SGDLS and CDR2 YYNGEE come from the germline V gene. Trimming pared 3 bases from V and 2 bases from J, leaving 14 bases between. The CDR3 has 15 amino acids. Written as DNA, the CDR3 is TGTGCCAGCAGCGCCGACCTCAGCCTAAACTATGGCTACACCTTC. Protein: CASSADLSLNYGYTF. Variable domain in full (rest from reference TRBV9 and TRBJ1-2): DSGVTQTPKHLITATGQRVTLRCSPRSGDLSVYWYQQSLDQGLQFLIQYYNGEERAKGNILERFSAQQFPDLHSELNLSSLELGDSALYFCASSADLSLNYGYTFGSGTRLTVV.

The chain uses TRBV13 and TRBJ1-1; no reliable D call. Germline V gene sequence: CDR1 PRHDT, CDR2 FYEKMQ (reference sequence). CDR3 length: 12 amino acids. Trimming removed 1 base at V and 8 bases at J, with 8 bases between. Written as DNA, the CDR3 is TGTGCCAGCAGCTTAGAAAGGGCGGAAGCTTTCTTT. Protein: CASSLERAEAFF.

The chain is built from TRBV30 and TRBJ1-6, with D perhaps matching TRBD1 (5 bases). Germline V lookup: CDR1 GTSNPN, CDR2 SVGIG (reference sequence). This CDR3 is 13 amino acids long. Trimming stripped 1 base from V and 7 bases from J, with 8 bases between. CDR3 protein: CAWSEGSNSPLHF. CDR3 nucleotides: TGTGCCTGGAGTGAGGGGTCCAATTCACCCCTCCACTTT.

CDR3 coding DNA: TGCGCCAGCAGCCGTCAGGTGGAGAACACTGAAGCTTTCTTT. This codes for CASSRQVENTEAFF. This sequence joins TRBV5-1 and TRBJ1-1; D is uncertain. Germline CDR1 is SGHRS and CDR2 is YFSETQ. This CDR3 is 14 amino acids long. V was cut by 4 bases and J by 1 base, with 11 bases left in between.

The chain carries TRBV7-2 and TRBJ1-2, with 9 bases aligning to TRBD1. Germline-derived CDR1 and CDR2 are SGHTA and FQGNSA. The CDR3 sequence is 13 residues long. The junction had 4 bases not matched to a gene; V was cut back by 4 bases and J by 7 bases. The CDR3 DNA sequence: TGTGCCAGCAGCTCAACAGGGGGCGGTGGCTACACCTTC. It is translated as CASSSTGGGGYTF.

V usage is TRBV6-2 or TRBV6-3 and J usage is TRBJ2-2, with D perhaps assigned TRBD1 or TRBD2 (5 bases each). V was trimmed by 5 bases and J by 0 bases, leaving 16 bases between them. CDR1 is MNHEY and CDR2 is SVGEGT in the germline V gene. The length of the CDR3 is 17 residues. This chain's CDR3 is CASSPPGLGANTGELFF. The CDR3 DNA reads TGTGCCAGCAGTCCACCTGGGTTGGGGGCGAACACCGGGGAGCTGTTTTTT.

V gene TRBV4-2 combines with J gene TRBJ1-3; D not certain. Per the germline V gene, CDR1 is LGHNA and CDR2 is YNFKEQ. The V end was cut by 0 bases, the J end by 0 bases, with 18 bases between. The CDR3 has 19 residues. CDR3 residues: CASSQDGKRRPYSGNTIYF. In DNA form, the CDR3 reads TGTGCCAGCAGCCAAGATGGTAAGAGAAGGCCTTACTCTGGAAACACCATATATTTT.

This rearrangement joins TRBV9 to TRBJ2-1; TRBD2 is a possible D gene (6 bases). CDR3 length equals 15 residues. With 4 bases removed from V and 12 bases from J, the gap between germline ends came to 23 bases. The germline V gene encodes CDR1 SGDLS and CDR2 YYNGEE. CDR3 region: CASSSRDSILMGQFF. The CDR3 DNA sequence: TGTGCCAGCAGCTCCCGGGACTCTATTTTGATGGGGCAGTTCTTC.

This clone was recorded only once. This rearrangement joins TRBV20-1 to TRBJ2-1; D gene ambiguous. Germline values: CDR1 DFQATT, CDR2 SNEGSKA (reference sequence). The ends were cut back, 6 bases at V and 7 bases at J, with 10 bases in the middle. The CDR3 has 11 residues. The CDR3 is CSALLRNEQFF. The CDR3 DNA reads TGCAGTGCCCTACTCCGAAATGAGCAGTTCTTC.

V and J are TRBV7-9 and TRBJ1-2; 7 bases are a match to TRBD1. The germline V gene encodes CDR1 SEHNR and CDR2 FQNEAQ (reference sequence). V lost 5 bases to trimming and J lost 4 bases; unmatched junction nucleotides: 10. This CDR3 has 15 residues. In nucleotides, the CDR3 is TGTGCCAGCAGCAGCCTGGGACAGACCTTCTATGGCTACACCTTC. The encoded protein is CASSSLGQTFYGYTF.

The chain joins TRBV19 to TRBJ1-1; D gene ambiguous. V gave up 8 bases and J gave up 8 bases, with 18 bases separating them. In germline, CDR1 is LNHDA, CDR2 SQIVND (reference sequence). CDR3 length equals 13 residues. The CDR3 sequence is CASSNLGRSEAFF. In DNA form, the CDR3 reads TGTGCCAGTTCCAACCTCGGGCGATCCGAAGCTTTCTTT.

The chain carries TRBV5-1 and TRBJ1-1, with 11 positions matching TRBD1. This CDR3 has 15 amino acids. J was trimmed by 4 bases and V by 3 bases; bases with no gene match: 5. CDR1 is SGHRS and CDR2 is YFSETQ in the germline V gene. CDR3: CASSWTGTGGTEAFF. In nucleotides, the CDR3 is TGCGCCAGCAGCTGGACCGGGACAGGGGGCACTGAAGCTTTCTTT.

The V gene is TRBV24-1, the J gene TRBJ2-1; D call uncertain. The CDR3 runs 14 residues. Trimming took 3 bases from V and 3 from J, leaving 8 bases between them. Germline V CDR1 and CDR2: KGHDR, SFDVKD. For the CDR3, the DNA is TGTGCCACCAGTGATACGACTGACTACAATGAGCAGTTCTTC. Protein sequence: CATSDTTDYNEQFF.

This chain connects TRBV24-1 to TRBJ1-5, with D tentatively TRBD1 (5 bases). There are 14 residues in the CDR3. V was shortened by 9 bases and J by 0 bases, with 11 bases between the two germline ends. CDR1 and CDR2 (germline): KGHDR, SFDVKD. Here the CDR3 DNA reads TGTGCCACCGAAGACAGATATAGCAATCAGCCCCAGCATTTT. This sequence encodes CATEDRYSNQPQHF.

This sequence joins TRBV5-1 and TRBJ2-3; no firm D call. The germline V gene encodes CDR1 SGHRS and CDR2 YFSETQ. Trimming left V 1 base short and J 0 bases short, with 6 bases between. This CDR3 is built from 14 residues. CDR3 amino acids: CASSLFPSTDTQYF. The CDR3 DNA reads TGCGCCAGCAGCTTGTTCCCTAGCACAGATACGCAGTATTTT.

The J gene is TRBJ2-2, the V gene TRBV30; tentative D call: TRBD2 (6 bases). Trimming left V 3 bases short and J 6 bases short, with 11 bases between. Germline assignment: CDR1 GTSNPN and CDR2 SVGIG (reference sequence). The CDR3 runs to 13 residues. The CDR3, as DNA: TGTGCCTGGAGAAGGGGCGGGGCCGGGGAGCTGTTTTTT. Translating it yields CAWRRGGAGELFF.

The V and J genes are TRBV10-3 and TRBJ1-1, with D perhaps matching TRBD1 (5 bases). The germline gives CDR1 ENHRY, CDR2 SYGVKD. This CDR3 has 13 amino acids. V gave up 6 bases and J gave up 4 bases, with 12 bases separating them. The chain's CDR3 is CAIRRDGGTEAFF. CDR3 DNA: TGTGCCATCAGACGAGACGGGGGCACTGAAGCTTTCTTT.

CDR3 nucleotide sequence: TGTGCCAGCAGCTTAACAGGCGAGGGTGAAAAACTGTTTTTT. Translated: CASSLTGEGEKLFF. V usage is TRBV7-2 and J usage is TRBJ1-4; tentatively, D is TRBD1 (5 bases). CDR3 length: 14 amino acids. Germline V gene lookup returns CDR1 SGHTA and CDR2 FQGNSA. V shed 2 bases and J shed 7 bases, with 11 bases lying between them.

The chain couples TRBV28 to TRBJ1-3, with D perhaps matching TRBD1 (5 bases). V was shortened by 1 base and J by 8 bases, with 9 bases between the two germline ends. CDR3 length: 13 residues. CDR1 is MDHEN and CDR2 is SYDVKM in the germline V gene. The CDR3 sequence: CASSLLGADTIYF. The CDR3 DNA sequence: TGTGCCAGCAGTTTATTAGGGGCAGACACCATATATTTT. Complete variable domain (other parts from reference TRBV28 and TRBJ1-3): DVKVTQSSRYLVKRTGEKVFLECVQDMDHENMFWYRQDPGLGLRLIYFSYDVKMKEKGDIPEGYSVSREKKERFSLILESASTNQTSMYLCASSLLGADTIYFGEGSWLTVV.

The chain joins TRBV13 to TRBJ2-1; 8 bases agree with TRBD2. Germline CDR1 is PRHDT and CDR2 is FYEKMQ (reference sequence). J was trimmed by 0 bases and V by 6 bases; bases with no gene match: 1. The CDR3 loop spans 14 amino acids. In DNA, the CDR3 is TGTGCCAGCAGGCTAGCGGGCTCCTACAATGAGCAGTTCTTC. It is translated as CASRLAGSYNEQFF.